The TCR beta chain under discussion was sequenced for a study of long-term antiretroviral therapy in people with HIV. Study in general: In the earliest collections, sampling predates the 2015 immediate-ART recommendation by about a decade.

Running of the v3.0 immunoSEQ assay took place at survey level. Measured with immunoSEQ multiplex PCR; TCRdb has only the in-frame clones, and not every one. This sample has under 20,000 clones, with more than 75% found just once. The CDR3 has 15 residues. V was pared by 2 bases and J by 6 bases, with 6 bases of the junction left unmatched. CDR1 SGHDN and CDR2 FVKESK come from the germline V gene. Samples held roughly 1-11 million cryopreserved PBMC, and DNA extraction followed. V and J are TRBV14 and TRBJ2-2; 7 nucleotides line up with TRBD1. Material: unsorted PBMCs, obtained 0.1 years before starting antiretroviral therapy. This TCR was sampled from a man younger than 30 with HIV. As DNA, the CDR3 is TGTGCCAGCAGCCAAAGGGGGCGCAAATCCGGGGAGCTGTTTTTT. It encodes CASSQRGRKSGELFF.